A single sample gave rise to the 29 T cell receptor beta chains below, sequenced in a study of human T cells and chemical hapten exposure. Time point of the sample: patch test 1, 2 weeks after DPC sensitization. The sample's treatment: therapeutic diphenylcyclopropenone sensitization with weekly scalp DPC. TCRdb analysed the RACE reads with MiXCR anew, one entry per CDR3 protein. The sample contains fewer than 100,000 distinct CDR3 sequences, around 11% of which appear only once. The source material was whole blood, sampled in connection with sensitization to the hapten diphenylcyclopropenone (DPC). Receptors originate from an older woman with alopecia areata. Some clones in this sample may be carry-over from other donors' samples.

This clonotype was picked up many times. V gene TRBV2 combines with J gene TRBJ1-5; D not resolved. Looked up from germline, CDR1 is SNHLY and CDR2 is FYNNEI. There are 14 residues in the CDR3. V was trimmed by 6 bases and J by 6 bases, leaving 15 bases between them. CDR3 sequence: CASRGGSGGQPQHF. CDR3 coding DNA: TGTGCCAGCAGGGGAGGATCCGGCGGTCAGCCCCAGCATTTT.

This clonotype was counted ten times or more. The chain is built from TRBV20-1 and TRBJ2-2, with no clear D. This CDR3 has 16 amino acids. The V end was cut by 6 bases, the J end by 2 bases, with 19 bases between. Looked up from germline, CDR1 is DFQATT and CDR2 is SNEGSKA (reference sequence). The CDR3 loop reads CSARFQGPRNTGELFF. Written as DNA, the CDR3 is TGCAGTGCCAGATTCCAAGGGCCGAGAAACACCGGGGAGCTGTTTTTT.

This clonotype has at least ten counts. This chain connects TRBV29-1 to TRBJ2-1, with 8 bases that match TRBD1. From germline, CDR1 is SQVTM and CDR2 ANQGSEA. The CDR3 totals 14 residues. The trim removed 6 bases at V and 1 base at J, leaving 5 bases unmatched. The DNA of the CDR3 is TGCAGCGTGGCGGACAGGGCTTCCTACAATGAGCAGTTCTTC. This gives the protein CSVADRASYNEQFF.

This clonotype was found many times. This chain connects TRBV27 to TRBJ1-1; tentative D call: TRBD1 (6 bases). Germline CDR1 and CDR2: MNHEY and SMNVEV (reference sequence). This CDR3 has 14 amino acids. Between the trimmed V and J ends, which lost 6 bases and 1 base, there was a span of 12 bases. The CDR3 is CASSLLTGNTEAFF. As DNA, the CDR3 is TGTGCCAGCAGCCTTCTGACAGGGAACACTGAAGCTTTCTTT.

The chain links TRBV9 to TRBJ2-1; D is possibly TRBD1 (5 bases). The germline V gene has CDR1 SGDLS and CDR2 YYNGEE. Between the trimmed V and J ends, which lost 1 base and 5 bases, there was a span of 7 bases. There are 13 residues in the CDR3. CDR3 sequence (DNA): TGTGCCAGCAGCGTATCAGGGAACAATGAGCAGTTCTTC. Amino acid sequence: CASSVSGNNEQFF.

Ten or more counts support this clonotype. The V and J genes are TRBV5-1 and TRBJ2-2, with D tentatively TRBD1 (6 bases). The V end lost 4 bases, the J end lost 3 bases, and 16 bases lay between the germline ends. Germline V gives CDR1 SGHRS, CDR2 YFSETQ. This CDR3 is 16 amino acids long. CDR3 bases: TGCGCCAGCAGCCTCGTGAACCCAGGGGACACCGGGGAGCTGTTTTTT. Amino acids: CASSLVNPGDTGELFF.

This clonotype has more than one count but fewer than ten. V gene TRBV20-1 combines with J gene TRBJ2-1; TRBD1 agrees at 8 bases. The CDR3 length is 14 residues. Trimming at V came to 8 bases and at J to 3 bases, leaving 9 bases not matched to a gene. CDR1 DFQATT and CDR2 SNEGSKA come from the germline V gene (reference sequence). The DNA of the CDR3 is TGCAGTCCCCGGCGGACAGGGTTCTACAATGAGCAGTTCTTC. Residues: CSPRRTGFYNEQFF.

In its sample, this clonotype was seen many times. This chain uses TRBV20-1 with TRBJ1-6, with 8 bases aligning to TRBD1. The V gene's germline CDR1 is DFQATT and CDR2 SNEGSKA (reference sequence). J was trimmed by 9 bases and V by 1 base; bases with no gene match: 5. The CDR3 consists of 14 residues. For the CDR3, the DNA is TGCAGTGCTAGAGGGGACAGGTGGAGTTCACCCCTCCACTTT. Amino acids: CSARGDRWSSPLHF.

This clonotype was seen ten or more times. The V gene is TRBV27, the J gene TRBJ1-2; D is uncertain. Trimming stripped 0 bases from V and 6 bases from J, with 8 bases between. Germline loops: CDR1 MNHEY, CDR2 SMNVEV (reference sequence). The CDR3 contains 13 residues. The CDR3, as DNA: TGTGCCAGCAGTTTATCGTGGCAGGATGGCTACACCTTC. As protein: CASSLSWQDGYTF.

J is TRBJ2-4 and V is TRBV12-3 or TRBV12-4, with 7 bases lining up with TRBD2. The CDR3 is made up of 15 amino acids. V lost 4 bases and J lost 1; bases outside the gene matches: 4. CDR3: CASSSNSGAKNIQYF. The CDR3 DNA follows: TGTGCCAGCAGTTCAAATAGCGGGGCCAAAAACATTCAGTACTTC.

This clonotype was observed at least ten times. V is TRBV5-1 and J is TRBJ2-2; 9 bases match TRBD1. Germline-derived CDR1 and CDR2 are SGHRS and YFSETQ. The V gene end was trimmed by 2 bases and the J gene end by 6 bases; junction bases not matched to a gene: 2. The CDR3 length is 14 residues. The CDR3 nucleotides are TGCGCCAGCAGCTTACAGGGGGCCGCCGGGGAGCTGTTTTTT. Amino acid sequence: CASSLQGAAGELFF.

There are a few counts of this clonotype. This chain joins TRBV27 and TRBJ1-6, with D unresolved. The CDR3 has 17 residues. Germline V CDR1 and CDR2: MNHEY, SMNVEV (reference sequence). V dropped 5 bases and J dropped 0 bases, with 14 bases sitting between them. The CDR3 spells CASSPDGASSYNSPLHF. CDR3 nucleotides: TGTGCCAGCAGTCCGGACGGTGCGAGCTCCTATAATTCACCCCTCCACTTT.

The chain links TRBV6-1 to TRBJ1-5; TRBD1 matches at 7 bases. Germline CDR1 MNHNS, CDR2 SASEGT. There are 14 residues in the CDR3. The V and J ends lost 6 bases and 3 bases, in that order; junction bases with no gene match: 5. The CDR3 sequence is CASRQTGYNQPQHF. The DNA of the CDR3 is TGTGCCAGCAGACAGACAGGGTACAATCAGCCCCAGCATTTT.

The table lists this clonotype with a few counts. V and J are TRBV5-1 and TRBJ2-1, with D possibly being TRBD1 (5 bases). Deletions cut 4 bases from V and 0 bases from J, with 11 bases between. The CDR3 runs to 15 residues. The germline V gene encodes CDR1 SGHRS and CDR2 YFSETQ. The CDR3 bases are TGCGCCAGCAGCCCTACGGACATCTCCTACAATGAGCAGTTCTTC. It specifies CASSPTDISYNEQFF.

The chain joins TRBV29-1 to TRBJ2-3; weak D call: TRBD2 (7 bases). Trimming left V 6 bases short and J 0 bases short, with 13 bases between. The length of the CDR3 is 14 residues. Germline CDR1 is SQVTM and CDR2 is ANQGSEA. This CDR3 reads CSVTGGPSTDTQYF. CDR3 in DNA: TGCAGCGTCACGGGGGGCCCTAGCACAGATACGCAGTATTTT.

The genes are TRBV18 and TRBJ1-4; the match to TRBD1 covers 10 bases. Germline V gives CDR1 KGHSH, CDR2 LQKENI. V was pared by 1 base and J by 8 bases, with 4 bases of the junction left unmatched. This CDR3 spans 15 amino acids. Written as DNA, the CDR3 is TGTGCCAGCTCACCACGGGACAGGGGCCAGGAAAAACTGTTTTTT. Translation: CASSPRDRGQEKLFF.

A few counts support this clonotype. CDR3 loop: CARSSRQGPPPSTDTQYF. CDR3 DNA sequence: TGTGCCAGAAGCTCAAGACAGGGGCCCCCACCTAGCACAGATACGCAGTATTTT. The chain employs TRBV5-3 and TRBJ2-3; 8 positions agree with TRBD1. TRBV5-3 is marked as an open reading frame, function uncertain. CDR3 length: 18 amino acids. The J segment lost 0 bases and the V segment lost 3 bases, leaving 12 bases of the junction unmatched.

This clonotype was counted at least ten times. An end of the junction does not agree with germline; a read error may underlie this. The V gene is TRBV4-1, the J gene TRBJ1-1; D unresolved. The CDR3 length is 11 residues. CDR1 and CDR2 (germline): MGHRA, YSYEKL. The CDR3 sequence is CASSQGGRPYF. DNA of the CDR3: TGCGCCAGCAGCCAAGGAGGACGGCCCTACTTT.

This clonotype was picked up a small number of times. This chain uses TRBV6-1 with TRBJ1-1, with D possibly matching TRBD1 (6 bases). This CDR3 has 15 residues. V was cut by 4 bases and J by 5 bases, with 17 bases left in between. From germline, CDR1 is MNHNS and CDR2 SASEGT. The CDR3 bases are TGTGCCAGCAGTGTGAGGGGGGTCCGGGGGACTGAAGCTTTCTTT. Protein: CASSVRGVRGTEAFF.

This clonotype came up many times. The CDR3 DNA sequence: TGCGCCAGCAGTCAACCCTCGGGACAGGGTGGGGGTCCAGATACGCAGTATTTT. It yields the protein CASSQPSGQGGGPDTQYF. V usage is TRBV23-1 and J usage is TRBJ2-3; 9 positions match TRBD1. TRBV23-1 is an ORF, and what it does is uncertain. The CDR3 covers 18 residues. Trimming removed 2 bases from V and 4 bases from J; junction bases left unmatched: 13.

The chain combines TRBV9 with TRBJ2-7, with 8 bases matching TRBD2. Germline CDR1 and CDR2: SGDLS and YYNGEE. The V segment lost 0 bases and the J segment 6 bases; nucleotides outside the gene matches: 14. The CDR3 length is 17 residues. This chain's CDR3 is CASSVESGYGGALEQYF. The DNA for the CDR3 is TGTGCCAGCAGCGTAGAGTCTGGCTACGGGGGGGCCCTCGAGCAGTACTTC.

This clonotype was picked up a small number of times. This chain connects TRBV18 to TRBJ1-1; the match to TRBD1 covers 7 bases. The J segment lost 3 bases and the V segment lost 3 bases, leaving 13 bases of the junction unmatched. CDR3 length: 17 residues. Germline-derived CDR1 and CDR2 are KGHSH and LQKENI. The CDR3 DNA follows: TGTGCCAGCTCACCTTACGAGACAGGGCATCGGGACACTGAAGCTTTCTTT. As protein: CASSPYETGHRDTEAFF. Using reference TRBV18 and TRBJ1-1 for the parts outside the CDR3, the full variable domain is NAGVMQNPRHLVRRRGQEARLRCSPMKGHSHVYWYRQLPEEGLKFMVYLQKENIIDESGMPKERFSAEFPKEGPSILRIQQVVRGDSAAYFCASSPYETGHRDTEAFFGQGTRLTVV.

In this sample, this clonotype turned up many times. This sequence joins TRBV30 and TRBJ1-2, with D possibly matching TRBD1 (6 bases). Germline CDR1 GTSNPN, CDR2 SVGIG (reference sequence). The CDR3 totals 14 residues. V lost 1 base and J lost 4, with 13 bases in between. The CDR3 protein is CAWSAGDLTYGYTF. CDR3 sequence (DNA): TGTGCCTGGAGTGCAGGGGATTTGACCTATGGCTACACCTTC.

At least ten counts were recorded for this clonotype. This chain joins TRBV12-3 or TRBV12-4 and TRBJ1-1; D unclear. The V end was cut by 1 base, the J end by 10 bases, with 7 bases between. CDR3 length: 11 amino acids. The CDR3 bases are TGTGCCAGCAGTTTAGAGTCCTTAGCTTTCTTT. The encoded protein is CASSLESLAFF.

This clonotype was observed a handful of times. This sequence joins TRBV7-3 and TRBJ1-5; weak D call: TRBD1 (5 bases). Germline CDR1 and CDR2: SGHTA and FQGTGA. CDR3 length equals 15 residues. V was trimmed by 2 bases and J by 4 bases, leaving 12 bases between them. The CDR3 is CASSLGGGINQPQHF. In DNA, the CDR3 is TGTGCCAGCAGCTTAGGCGGGGGGATAAATCAGCCCCAGCATTTT.

This clonotype was counted only a few times. The V call is TRBV30, the J call TRBJ1-1; D is unresolved. Germline V gene lookup returns CDR1 GTSNPN and CDR2 SVGIG (reference sequence). This CDR3 region has 13 residues. V was clipped by 4 bases and J by 2 bases, with 11 bases between them. The CDR3 sequence is CAWIPDGNTEAFF. For the CDR3, the DNA is TGTGCCTGGATTCCGGATGGAAACACTGAAGCTTTCTTT.

This clonotype showed up many times. The chain joins TRBV18 to TRBJ2-5; D not resolved. Trimming took 3 bases from V and 2 from J, leaving 13 bases between them. The CDR3 is 15 residues long. Germline V gene lookup returns CDR1 KGHSH and CDR2 LQKENI. The CDR3 nucleotides are TGTGCCAGCTCACCTTTTTCAGAAGAGCAAGAGACCCAGTACTTC. It encodes CASSPFSEEQETQYF.

This clonotype was counted only a few times. The rearrangement joins TRBV18 to TRBJ2-1; the D gene is possibly TRBD1 (5 bases). The CDR3 is made up of 14 amino acids. Trimming pared 4 bases from V and 7 bases from J, leaving 14 bases between. Germline assignment: CDR1 KGHSH and CDR2 LQKENI. In DNA, the CDR3 is TGTGCCAGCTCACGACAGAGGTCCAGTAATGAGCAGTTCTTC. Residues: CASSRQRSSNEQFF. Together with reference TRBV18 and TRBJ2-1, the CDR3 gives the full variable domain: NAGVMQNPRHLVRRRGQEARLRCSPMKGHSHVYWYRQLPEEGLKFMVYLQKENIIDESGMPKERFSAEFPKEGPSILRIQQVVRGDSAAYFCASSRQRSSNEQFFGPGTRLTVL.

This clonotype was counted at least ten times. The rearrangement joins TRBV29-1 to TRBJ1-5; tentative D call: TRBD1 (6 bases). The ends were cut back, 5 bases at V and 5 bases at J, with 10 bases in the middle. Germline CDR1 and CDR2: SQVTM and ANQGSEA. The CDR3 length is 12 residues. CDR3 amino acids: CSVRDTDQPQHF. The CDR3 nucleotides read TGCAGCGTTAGGGACACGGATCAGCCCCAGCATTTT.